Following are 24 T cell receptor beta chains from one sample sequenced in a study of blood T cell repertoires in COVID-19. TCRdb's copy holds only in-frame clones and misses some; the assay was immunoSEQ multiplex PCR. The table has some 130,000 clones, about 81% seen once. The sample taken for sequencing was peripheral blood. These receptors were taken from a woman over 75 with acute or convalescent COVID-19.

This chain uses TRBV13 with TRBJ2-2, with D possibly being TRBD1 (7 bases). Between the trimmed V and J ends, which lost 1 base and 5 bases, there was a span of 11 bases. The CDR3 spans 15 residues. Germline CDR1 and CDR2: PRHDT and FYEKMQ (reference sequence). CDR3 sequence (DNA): TGTGCCAGCAGCTTAGCAGGGGGAGGTACCGGGGAGCTGTTTTTT. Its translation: CASSLAGGGTGELFF. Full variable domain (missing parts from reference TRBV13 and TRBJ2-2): AAGVIQSPRHLIKEKRETATLKCYPIPRHDTVYWYQQGPGQDPQFLISFYEKMQSDKGSIPDRFSAQQFSDYHSELNMSSLELGDSALYFCASSLAGGGTGELFFGEGSRLTVL.

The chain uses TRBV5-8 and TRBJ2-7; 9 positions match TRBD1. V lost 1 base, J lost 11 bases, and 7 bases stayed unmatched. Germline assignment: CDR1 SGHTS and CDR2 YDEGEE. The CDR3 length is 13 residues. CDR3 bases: TGTGCCAGCAGCTTGACCACAGGGGGCAGGGAGTACTTC. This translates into CASSLTTGGREYF.

CDR3 nucleotide sequence: TGCAGCGTCGAGCAGGGGCCCTACGAGCAGTACTTC. Translated: CSVEQGPYEQYF. This rearrangement joins TRBV29-1 to TRBJ2-7; D may be TRBD1 (6 bases). The CDR3 has 12 amino acids. V was clipped by 6 bases and J by 2 bases, with 11 bases between them. CDR1 and CDR2 (germline): SQVTM, ANQGSEA.

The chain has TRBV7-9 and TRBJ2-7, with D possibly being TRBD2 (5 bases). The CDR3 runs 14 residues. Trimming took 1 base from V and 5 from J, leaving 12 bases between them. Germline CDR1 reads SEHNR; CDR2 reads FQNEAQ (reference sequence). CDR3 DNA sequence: TGTGCCAGCAGCTTAGAACTAGAAGCCCACGAGCAGTACTTC. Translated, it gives CASSLELEAHEQYF.

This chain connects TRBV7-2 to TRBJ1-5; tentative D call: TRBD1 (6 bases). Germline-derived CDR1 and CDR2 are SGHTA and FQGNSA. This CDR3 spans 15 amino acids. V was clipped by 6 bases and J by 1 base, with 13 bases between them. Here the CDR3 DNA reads TGTGCCAGCAGTCAGGGGTCGTTGAGCAATCAGCCCCAGCATTTT. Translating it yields CASSQGSLSNQPQHF.

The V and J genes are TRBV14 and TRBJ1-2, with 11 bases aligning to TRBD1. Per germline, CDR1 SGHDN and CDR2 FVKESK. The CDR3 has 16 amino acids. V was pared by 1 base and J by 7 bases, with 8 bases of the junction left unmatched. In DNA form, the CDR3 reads TGTGCCAGCAGCCAAGTTGGAGGACAGGGGGCAGGTGGCTACACCTTC. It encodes CASSQVGGQGAGGYTF.

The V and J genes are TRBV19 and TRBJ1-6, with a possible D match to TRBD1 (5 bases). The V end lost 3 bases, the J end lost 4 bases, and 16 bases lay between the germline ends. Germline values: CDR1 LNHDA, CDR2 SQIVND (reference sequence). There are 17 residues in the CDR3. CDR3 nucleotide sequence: TGTGCCAGTAGTATTGGTGGGCAGGGTCGATATAATTCACCCCTCCACTTT. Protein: CASSIGGQGRYNSPLHF.

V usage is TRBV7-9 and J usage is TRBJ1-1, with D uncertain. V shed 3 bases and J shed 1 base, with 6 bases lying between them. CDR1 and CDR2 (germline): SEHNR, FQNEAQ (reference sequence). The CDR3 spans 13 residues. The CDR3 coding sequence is TGTGCCAGCAGCTTTTTATCGAACACTGAAGCTTTCTTT. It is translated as CASSFLSNTEAFF.

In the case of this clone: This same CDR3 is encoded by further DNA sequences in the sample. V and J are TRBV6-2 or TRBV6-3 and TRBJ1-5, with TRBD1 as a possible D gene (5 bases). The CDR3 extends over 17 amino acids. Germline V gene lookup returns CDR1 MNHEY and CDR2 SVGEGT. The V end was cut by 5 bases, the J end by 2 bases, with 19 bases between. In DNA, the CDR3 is TGTGCCAGCAGTGACGGGCAGGGTGTGGTTGGCAATCAGCCCCAGCATTTT. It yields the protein CASSDGQGVVGNQPQHF.

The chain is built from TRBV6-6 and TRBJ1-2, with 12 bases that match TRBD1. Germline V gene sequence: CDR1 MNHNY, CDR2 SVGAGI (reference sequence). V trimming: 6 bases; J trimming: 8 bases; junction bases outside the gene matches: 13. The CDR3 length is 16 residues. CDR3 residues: CASSRARDRGRKGYTF. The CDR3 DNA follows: TGTGCCAGCAGCCGCGCCAGGGACAGGGGGCGGAAGGGCTACACCTTC.

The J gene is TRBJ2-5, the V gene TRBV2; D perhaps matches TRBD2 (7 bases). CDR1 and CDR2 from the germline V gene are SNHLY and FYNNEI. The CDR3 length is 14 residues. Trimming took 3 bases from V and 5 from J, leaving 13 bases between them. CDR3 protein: CASSEGGGRETQYF. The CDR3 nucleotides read TGTGCCAGCAGTGAGGGAGGGGGAAGGGAGACCCAGTACTTC.

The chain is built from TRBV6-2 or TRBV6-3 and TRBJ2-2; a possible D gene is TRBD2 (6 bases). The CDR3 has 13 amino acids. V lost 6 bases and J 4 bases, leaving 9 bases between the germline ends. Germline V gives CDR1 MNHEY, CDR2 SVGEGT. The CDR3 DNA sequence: TGTGCCAGCAGCTTGGAGGGCACCGGGGAGCTGTTTTTT. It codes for CASSLEGTGELFF.

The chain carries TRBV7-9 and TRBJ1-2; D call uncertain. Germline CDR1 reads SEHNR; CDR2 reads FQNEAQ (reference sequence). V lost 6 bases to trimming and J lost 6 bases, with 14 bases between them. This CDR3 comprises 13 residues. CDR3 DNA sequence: TGTGCCAGCAGGAAGGAGGTCGGGGATGGCTACACCTTC. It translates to CASRKEVGDGYTF.

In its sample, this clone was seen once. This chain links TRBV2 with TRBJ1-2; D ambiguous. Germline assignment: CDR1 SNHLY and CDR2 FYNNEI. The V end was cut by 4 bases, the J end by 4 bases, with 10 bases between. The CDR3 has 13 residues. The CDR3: CASSGGSFYGYTF. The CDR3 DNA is TGTGCCAGCAGTGGCGGCAGTTTCTATGGCTACACCTTC.

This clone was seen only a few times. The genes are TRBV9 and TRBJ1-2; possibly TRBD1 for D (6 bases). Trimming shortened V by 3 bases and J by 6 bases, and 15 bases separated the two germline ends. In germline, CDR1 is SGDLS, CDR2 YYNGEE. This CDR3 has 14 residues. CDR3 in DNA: TGTGCCAGCAGCGAGGGGAGAACAGGGAATGGCTACACCTTC. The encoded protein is CASSEGRTGNGYTF.

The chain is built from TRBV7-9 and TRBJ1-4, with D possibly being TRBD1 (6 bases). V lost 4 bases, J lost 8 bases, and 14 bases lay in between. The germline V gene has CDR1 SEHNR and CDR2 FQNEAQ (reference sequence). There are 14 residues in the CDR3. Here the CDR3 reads CASSYLQGGEKLFF. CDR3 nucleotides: TGTGCCAGCAGCTATTTGCAAGGGGGAGAAAAACTGTTTTTT.

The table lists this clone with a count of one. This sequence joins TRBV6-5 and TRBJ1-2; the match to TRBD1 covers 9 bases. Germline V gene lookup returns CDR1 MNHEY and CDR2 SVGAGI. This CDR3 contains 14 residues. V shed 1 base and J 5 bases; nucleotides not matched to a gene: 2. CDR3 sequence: CASSYFGTGYGYTF. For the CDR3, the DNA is TGTGCCAGCAGTTACTTCGGGACAGGGTATGGCTACACCTTC.

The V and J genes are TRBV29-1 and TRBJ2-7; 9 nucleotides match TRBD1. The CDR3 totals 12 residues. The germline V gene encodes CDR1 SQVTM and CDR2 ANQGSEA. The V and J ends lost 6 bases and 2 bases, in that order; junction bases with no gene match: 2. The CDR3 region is CSVTGGTYEQYF. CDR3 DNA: TGCAGCGTGACAGGGGGGACCTACGAGCAGTACTTC.

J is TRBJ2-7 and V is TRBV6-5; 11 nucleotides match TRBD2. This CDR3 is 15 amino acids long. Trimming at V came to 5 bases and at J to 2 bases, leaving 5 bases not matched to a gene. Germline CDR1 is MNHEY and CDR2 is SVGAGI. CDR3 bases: TGTGCCAGCAGTCAGACTAGCGGGAACCCCTACGAGCAGTACTTC. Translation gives CASSQTSGNPYEQYF.

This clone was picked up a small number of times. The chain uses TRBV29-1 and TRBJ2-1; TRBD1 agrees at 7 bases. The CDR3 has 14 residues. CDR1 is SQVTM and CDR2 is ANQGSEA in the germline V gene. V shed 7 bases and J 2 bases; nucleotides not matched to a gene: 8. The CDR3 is CSAQTGTAYNEQFF. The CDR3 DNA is TGCAGCGCCCAAACCGGGACAGCCTACAATGAGCAGTTCTTC.

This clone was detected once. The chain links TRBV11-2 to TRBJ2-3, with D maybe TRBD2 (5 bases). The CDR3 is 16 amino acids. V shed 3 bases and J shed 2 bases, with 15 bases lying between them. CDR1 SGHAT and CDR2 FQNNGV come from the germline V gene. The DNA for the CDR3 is TGTGCCAGCAGCTTGAGGGATACACTTACCACAGATACGCAGTATTTT. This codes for CASSLRDTLTTDTQYF.

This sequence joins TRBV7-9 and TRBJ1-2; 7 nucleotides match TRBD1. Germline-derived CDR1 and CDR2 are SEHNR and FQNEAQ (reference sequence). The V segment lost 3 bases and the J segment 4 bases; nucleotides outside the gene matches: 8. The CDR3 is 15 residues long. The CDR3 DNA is TGTGCCAGCAGCTTGGCCAGGGGGAAGGTCTATGGCTACACCTTC. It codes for CASSLARGKVYGYTF.

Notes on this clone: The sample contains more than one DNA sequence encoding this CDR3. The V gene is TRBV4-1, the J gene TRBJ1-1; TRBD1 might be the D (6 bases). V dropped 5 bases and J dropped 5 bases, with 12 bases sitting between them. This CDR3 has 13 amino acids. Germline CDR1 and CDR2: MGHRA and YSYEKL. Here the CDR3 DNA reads TGCGCCAGCAGCTACGAACAGGGTACTGAAGCTTTCTTT. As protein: CASSYEQGTEAFF.

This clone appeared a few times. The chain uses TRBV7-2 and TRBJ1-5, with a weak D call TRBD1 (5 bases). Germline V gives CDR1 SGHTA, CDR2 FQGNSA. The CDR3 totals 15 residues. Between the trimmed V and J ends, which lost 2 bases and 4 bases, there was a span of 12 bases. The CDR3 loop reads CASSLNGGRNQPQHF. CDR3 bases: TGTGCCAGCAGCTTAAATGGGGGGAGGAATCAGCCCCAGCATTTT. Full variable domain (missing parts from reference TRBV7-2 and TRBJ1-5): GAGVSQSPSNKVTEKGKDVELRCDPISGHTALYWYRQSLGQGLEFLIYFQGNSAPDKSGLPSDRFSAERTGGSVSTLTIQRTQQEDSAVYLCASSLNGGRNQPQHFGDGTRLSIL.